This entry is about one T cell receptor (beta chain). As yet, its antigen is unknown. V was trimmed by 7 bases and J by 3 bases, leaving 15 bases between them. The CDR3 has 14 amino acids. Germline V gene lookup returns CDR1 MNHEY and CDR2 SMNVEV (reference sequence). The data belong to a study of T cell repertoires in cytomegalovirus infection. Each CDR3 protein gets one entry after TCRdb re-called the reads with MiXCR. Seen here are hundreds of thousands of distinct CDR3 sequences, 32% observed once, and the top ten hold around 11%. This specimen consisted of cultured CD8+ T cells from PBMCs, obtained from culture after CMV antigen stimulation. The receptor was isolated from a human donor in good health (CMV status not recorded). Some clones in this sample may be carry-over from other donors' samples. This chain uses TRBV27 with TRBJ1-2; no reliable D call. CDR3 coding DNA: TGTGCCAGCACCTCTAACGGAGATTACTATGGCTACACCTTC. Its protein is CASTSNGDYYGYTF.